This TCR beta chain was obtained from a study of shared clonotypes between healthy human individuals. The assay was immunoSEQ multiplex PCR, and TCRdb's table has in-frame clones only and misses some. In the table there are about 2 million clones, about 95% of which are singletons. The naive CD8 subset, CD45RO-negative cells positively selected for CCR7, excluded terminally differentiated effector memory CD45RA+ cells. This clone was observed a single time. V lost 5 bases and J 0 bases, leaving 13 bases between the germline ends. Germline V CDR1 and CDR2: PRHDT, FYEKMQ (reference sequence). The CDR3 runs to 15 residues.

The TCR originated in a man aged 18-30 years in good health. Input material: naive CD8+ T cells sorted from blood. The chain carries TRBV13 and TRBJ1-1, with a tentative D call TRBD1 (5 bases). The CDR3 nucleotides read TGTGCCAGCAGCAACTATGGGGGGATGAACACTGAAGCTTTCTTT. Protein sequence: CASSNYGGMNTEAFF.